Listed here are 23 T cell receptor beta chains from one sample, sequenced in a study of cytomegalovirus exposure and HLA in healthy donors. The PCR had 60 Vbeta and 13 Jbeta primers. Here immunoSEQ multiplex PCR was the method, and the copy in TCRdb shows in-frame clones only, minus some. The table records about 200,000 clones, under 90% of them present only once. The specimen was PBMCs. The receptors come from a boy aged 2 to 9 in good health and CMV-seronegative.

The CDR3 is CASSVTGHSPLHF. CDR3 nucleotides: TGTGCCAGCAGCGTGACAGGCCATTCACCCCTCCACTTT. The chain carries TRBV7-6 and TRBJ1-6; possibly TRBD1 for D (6 bases). Deletions cut 5 bases from V and 8 bases from J, with 10 bases between. The germline gives CDR1 SGHVS, CDR2 FNYEAQ. The CDR3 extends over 13 amino acids.

J is TRBJ1-1 and V is TRBV27, with 11 bases that match TRBD1. J lost 5 bases, V lost 6 bases, and 11 bases had no gene match. Germline V gives CDR1 MNHEY, CDR2 SMNVEV (reference sequence). CDR3 length equals 16 residues. The CDR3 sequence: CASSRTGGGEMTEAFF. As DNA, the CDR3 is TGTGCCAGCAGCCGGACAGGGGGCGGCGAAATGACTGAAGCTTTCTTT.

This sequence joins TRBV14 and TRBJ1-2; 8 nucleotides line up with TRBD1. This CDR3 has 13 residues. Trimming at V came to 2 bases and at J to 7 bases, leaving 3 bases not matched to a gene. Germline CDR1 SGHDN, CDR2 FVKESK. CDR3 coding DNA: TGTGCCAGCAGCCAACTTGACAGGGGTGGCTACACCTTC. Translating it yields CASSQLDRGGYTF.

This clone turned up a few times. J is TRBJ2-7 and V is TRBV7-8; 7 nucleotides line up with TRBD1. Germline V gene lookup returns CDR1 SGHVS and CDR2 FQNEAQ. The V and J ends lost 5 bases and 7 bases, in that order; junction bases with no gene match: 8. The CDR3 loop spans 13 amino acids. CDR3: CASSVRTGREQYF. The CDR3 DNA reads TGTGCCAGCAGCGTACGGACAGGACGAGAGCAGTACTTC.

This clone was found a few times. This chain joins TRBV5-1 and TRBJ2-5; 10 bases map to TRBD1. The CDR3 contains 16 residues. After removal of 4 bases from V and 4 bases from J, the junction contained 10 bases not matched to a gene. CDR1 and CDR2 (germline): SGHRS, YFSETQ. The CDR3 loop is CASSRTTGGGGETQYF. CDR3 sequence (DNA): TGCGCCAGCAGCCGAACGACAGGGGGCGGGGGAGAGACCCAGTACTTC.

The rearrangement joins TRBV6-6 to TRBJ2-2, with D possibly TRBD1 on 8 matching bases. This CDR3 spans 15 amino acids. The ends were cut back, 2 bases at V and 5 bases at J, with 12 bases in the middle. Germline V lookup: CDR1 MNHNY, CDR2 SVGAGI (reference sequence). The CDR3 region is CASSYDRGGTGELFF. CDR3 DNA: TGTGCCAGCAGTTACGACAGGGGAGGGACCGGGGAGCTGTTTTTT.

J is TRBJ1-1 and V is TRBV15; D possibly corresponds to TRBD1 (5 bases). The germline V gene encodes CDR1 LNHNV and CDR2 YYDKDF (reference sequence). Between the trimmed V and J ends, which lost 0 bases and 5 bases, there was a span of 10 bases. The CDR3 is 14 residues long. The CDR3 region is CATSRDGARTEAFF. Written as DNA, the CDR3 is TGTGCCACCAGCAGAGATGGGGCTCGGACTGAAGCTTTCTTT.

The chain uses TRBV5-1 and TRBJ2-3, with D perhaps matching TRBD2 (6 bases). From germline, CDR1 is SGHRS and CDR2 YFSETQ. The CDR3 is 14 residues long. Trimming stripped 4 bases from V and 2 bases from J, with 11 bases between. CDR3 nucleotide sequence: TGCGCCAGCAGCATGAGGACTATCACAGATACGCAGTATTTT. Translating it yields CASSMRTITDTQYF.

This chain connects TRBV7-9 to TRBJ2-3; D might be TRBD2 (5 bases). CDR1 and CDR2 from the germline V gene are SEHNR and FQNEAQ (reference sequence). Trimming took off 4 bases at V and 5 bases at J, with 13 bases between the two ends. The CDR3 is 14 amino acids. CDR3 sequence reads: CASSSLSRGDTQYF. Here the CDR3 DNA reads TGTGCCAGCAGCTCACTTAGCCGGGGAGATACGCAGTATTTT.

V is TRBV6-1 and J is TRBJ2-6; tentatively, D is TRBD2 (7 bases). Trimming shortened V by 4 bases and J by 4 bases, and 17 bases separated the two germline ends. In germline, CDR1 is MNHNS, CDR2 SASEGT. The CDR3 totals 17 residues. The CDR3 region is CASSGVRGGTGANVLTF. For the CDR3, the DNA is TGTGCCAGCAGTGGAGTACGGGGAGGGACAGGGGCCAACGTCCTGACTTTC.

The table lists this clone with a few counts. This chain joins TRBV27 and TRBJ2-7; weak D call: TRBD1 (8 bases). Trimming left V 1 base short and J 0 bases short, with 10 bases between. The CDR3 is 15 amino acids. CDR1 MNHEY and CDR2 SMNVEV come from the germline V gene (reference sequence). The CDR3 here is CASSLYRGGSYEQYF. The CDR3 bases are TGTGCCAGCAGTTTATACAGGGGGGGCTCCTACGAGCAGTACTTC.

The V and J genes are TRBV5-6 and TRBJ2-7; tentative D call: TRBD1 (6 bases). The CDR3 sequence is 15 residues long. The V end lost 1 base, the J end lost 4 bases, and 15 bases lay between the germline ends. Germline V CDR1 and CDR2: SGHDT, YYEEEE. In DNA, the CDR3 is TGTGCCAGCAGCTTGACAAGGGACAACCTATACGAGCAGTACTTC. Encoded protein: CASSLTRDNLYEQYF.

The chain employs TRBV5-1 and TRBJ1-1; 7 positions match TRBD1. V lost 4 bases and J lost 1; bases outside the gene matches: 10. The CDR3 consists of 16 residues. CDR1 SGHRS and CDR2 YFSETQ come from the germline V gene. This CDR3 reads CASSLRTGSRNTEAFF. The CDR3 coding sequence is TGCGCCAGCAGCCTCCGGACAGGATCGAGGAACACTGAAGCTTTCTTT.

This clone was found once. The rearrangement joins TRBV5-6 to TRBJ1-2, with 7 bases fitting TRBD1. V lost 0 bases, J lost 7 bases, and 6 bases stayed unmatched. The CDR3 sequence is 14 residues long. The germline V gene has CDR1 SGHDT and CDR2 YYEEEE. The DNA of the CDR3 is TGTGCCAGCAGCTTGGTACCAGGGGGGACTGGCTACACCTTC. It encodes CASSLVPGGTGYTF.

This chain links TRBV14 with TRBJ2-5, with 9 bases identical to TRBD1. Germline CDR1 reads SGHDN; CDR2 reads FVKESK. The V gene end was trimmed by 5 bases and the J gene end by 3 bases; junction bases not matched to a gene: 7. The CDR3 is 15 amino acids. The CDR3 region is CASSWTGAGKETQYF. As DNA, the CDR3 is TGTGCCAGCAGCTGGACAGGGGCGGGGAAAGAGACCCAGTACTTC.

The V call is TRBV6-1, the J call TRBJ1-2; D is unresolved. CDR1 and CDR2 from the germline V gene are MNHNS and SASEGT. The CDR3 runs to 14 residues. The V and J ends lost 7 bases and 2 bases respectively, with 14 bases between them. The CDR3 region has the DNA TGTGCCAGCACCCTACCTGGAGTCAACTATGGCTACACCTTC. This translates into CASTLPGVNYGYTF.

In its sample, this clone was seen a few times. The chain employs TRBV6-1 and TRBJ2-7, with TRBD1 matching 8 bases. The V segment lost 1 base and the J segment 2 bases; nucleotides outside the gene matches: 7. Looked up from germline, CDR1 is MNHNS and CDR2 is SASEGT. This CDR3 comprises 16 residues. The CDR3 reads CASSEGGTGAPYEQYF. DNA for the CDR3: TGTGCCAGCAGTGAAGGCGGGACAGGCGCCCCCTACGAGCAGTACTTC.

Note on this clone: The sample holds other DNA sequences that translate to the same CDR3. The chain joins TRBV7-2 to TRBJ2-7, with a tentative D call TRBD1 (6 bases). Per germline, CDR1 SGHTA and CDR2 FQGNSA. V was trimmed by 6 bases and J by 0 bases, leaving 12 bases between them. CDR3 length: 14 residues. The CDR3 here is CASSPDRSSYEQYF. The CDR3 bases are TGTGCCAGCAGTCCTGACAGGAGCTCCTACGAGCAGTACTTC.

V gene TRBV2 combines with J gene TRBJ1-1; a weak D match, TRBD1 (5 bases). V lost 5 bases to trimming and J lost 4 bases, with 8 bases between them. The CDR3 covers 12 residues. The germline gives CDR1 SNHLY, CDR2 FYNNEI. The CDR3 reads CASSLDSTEAFF. DNA for the CDR3: TGTGCCAGCAGTTTAGACAGCACTGAAGCTTTCTTT.

The genes are TRBV7-2 and TRBJ1-4, with TRBD1 as a possible D gene (6 bases). The germline gives CDR1 SGHTA, CDR2 FQGNSA. The CDR3 sequence is 14 residues long. Between the trimmed V and J ends, which lost 4 bases and 8 bases, there was a span of 14 bases. As DNA, the CDR3 is TGTGCCAGCAGCTCCACCGGGGGGCGAGAAAAACTGTTTTTT. Protein: CASSSTGGREKLFF. The entire variable domain, with the rest obtained from reference TRBV7-2 and TRBJ1-4, is as follows: GAGVSQSPSNKVTEKGKDVELRCDPISGHTALYWYRQSLGQGLEFLIYFQGNSAPDKSGLPSDRFSAERTGGSVSTLTIQRTQQEDSAVYLCASSSTGGREKLFFGSGTQLSVL.

The chain combines TRBV7-9 with TRBJ1-3; 9 nucleotides agree with TRBD1. Germline trimming cut 5 bases from V and 4 bases from J; bases unmatched to any gene: 15. The CDR3 sequence is 18 residues long. Germline CDR1 and CDR2: SEHNR and FQNEAQ (reference sequence). The CDR3, as DNA: TGTGCCAGCAGCGGCCTAACCCTACAGGGGGCCGGGGGAAACACCATATATTTT. Translating it yields CASSGLTLQGAGGNTIYF.

This chain connects TRBV18 to TRBJ1-2, with 9 bases fitting TRBD1. The germline gives CDR1 KGHSH, CDR2 LQKENI. Losses at the gene ends were 4 bases for V and 6 bases for J; bases not matched to a gene: 9. This CDR3 has 15 residues. The chain's CDR3 is CASSQNRGRGDGYTF. CDR3 in DNA: TGTGCCAGCTCACAAAACAGGGGGCGCGGAGATGGCTACACCTTC.

The genes are TRBV7-6 and TRBJ2-5, with TRBD1 as a possible D gene (6 bases). The J call is in doubt because the DNA end fits TRBJ2-7 better. Per germline, CDR1 SGHVS and CDR2 FNYEAQ. The CDR3 has 13 amino acids. Written as DNA, the CDR3 is TGTGCCAGCAGCTTAGCACAGGGCTACGAGCAGTACTTC. This codes for CASSLAQGYEQYF.